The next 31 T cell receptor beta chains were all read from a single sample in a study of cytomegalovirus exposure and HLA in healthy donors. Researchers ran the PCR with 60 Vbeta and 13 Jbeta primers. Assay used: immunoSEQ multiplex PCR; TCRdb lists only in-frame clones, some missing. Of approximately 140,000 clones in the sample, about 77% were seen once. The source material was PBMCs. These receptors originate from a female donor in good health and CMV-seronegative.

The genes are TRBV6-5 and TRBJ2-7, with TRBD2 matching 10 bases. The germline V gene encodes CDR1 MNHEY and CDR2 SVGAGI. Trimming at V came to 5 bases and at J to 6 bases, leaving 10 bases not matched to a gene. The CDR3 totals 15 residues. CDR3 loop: CASSLPGLAGVEQYF. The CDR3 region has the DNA TGTGCCAGCAGTCTGCCCGGGCTAGCGGGGGTCGAGCAGTACTTC.

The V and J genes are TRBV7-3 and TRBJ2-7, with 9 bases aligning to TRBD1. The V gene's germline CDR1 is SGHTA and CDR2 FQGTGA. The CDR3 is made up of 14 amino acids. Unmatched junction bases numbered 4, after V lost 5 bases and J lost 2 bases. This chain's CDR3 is CASSPGQGTYEQYF. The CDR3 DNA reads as TGTGCCAGCAGCCCCGGACAGGGGACCTACGAGCAGTACTTC.

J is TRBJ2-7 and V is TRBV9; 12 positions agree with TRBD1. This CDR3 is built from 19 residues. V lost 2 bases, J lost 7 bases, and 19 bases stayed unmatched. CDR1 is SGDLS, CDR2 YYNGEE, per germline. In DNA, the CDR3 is TGTGCCAGCAGCGTTCGTCCCCCGGGACAGGGGGCTTCGTCGGGGGAGCAGTACTTC. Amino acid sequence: CASSVRPPGQGASSGEQYF.

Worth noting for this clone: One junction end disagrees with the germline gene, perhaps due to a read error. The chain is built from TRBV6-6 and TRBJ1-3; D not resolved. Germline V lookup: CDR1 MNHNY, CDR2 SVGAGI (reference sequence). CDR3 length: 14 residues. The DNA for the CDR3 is TGTGCCAGCAGTCCCGGGGTTGGTGGAAACGCCATATATTTT. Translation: CASSPGVGGNAIYF.

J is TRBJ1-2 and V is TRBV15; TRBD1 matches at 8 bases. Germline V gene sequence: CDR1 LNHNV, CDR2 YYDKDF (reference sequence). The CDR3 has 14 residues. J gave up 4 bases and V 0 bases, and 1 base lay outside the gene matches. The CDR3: CATSREGQGYGYTF. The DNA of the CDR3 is TGTGCCACCAGCAGAGAAGGACAGGGCTATGGCTACACCTTC.

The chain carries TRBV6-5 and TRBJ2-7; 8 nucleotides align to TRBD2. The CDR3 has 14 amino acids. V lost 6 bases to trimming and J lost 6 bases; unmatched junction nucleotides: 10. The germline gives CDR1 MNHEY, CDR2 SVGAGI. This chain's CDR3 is CASSPSGSPGEQYF. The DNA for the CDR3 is TGTGCCAGCAGCCCGAGCGGGAGCCCGGGCGAGCAGTACTTC.

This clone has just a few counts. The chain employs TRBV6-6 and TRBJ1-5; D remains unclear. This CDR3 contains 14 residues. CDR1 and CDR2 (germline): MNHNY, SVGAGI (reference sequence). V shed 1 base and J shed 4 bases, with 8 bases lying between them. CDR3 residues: CASSYWASNQPQHF. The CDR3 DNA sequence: TGTGCCAGCAGTTACTGGGCAAGTAATCAGCCCCAGCATTTT.

The CDR3 region is CASGSGTSSQETQYF. The DNA for the CDR3 is TGTGCTAGTGGTTCTGGGACTAGCTCGCAAGAGACCCAGTACTTC. The V gene is TRBV12-5, the J gene TRBJ2-5, with 9 bases identical to TRBD2. From germline, CDR1 is LGHNT and CDR2 FRNRAP. CDR3 length equals 15 residues. J gave up 2 bases and V 4 bases, and 5 bases lay outside the gene matches.

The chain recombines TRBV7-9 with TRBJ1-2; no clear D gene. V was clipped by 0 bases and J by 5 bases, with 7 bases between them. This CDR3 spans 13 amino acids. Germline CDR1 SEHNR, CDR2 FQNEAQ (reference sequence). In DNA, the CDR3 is TGTGCCAGCAGCTTAGCGGAGGAATATGGCTACACCTTC. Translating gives CASSLAEEYGYTF.

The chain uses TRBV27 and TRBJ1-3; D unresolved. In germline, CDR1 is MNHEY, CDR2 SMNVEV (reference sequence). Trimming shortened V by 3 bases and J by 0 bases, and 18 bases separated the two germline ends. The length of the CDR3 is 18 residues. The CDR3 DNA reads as TGTGCCAGCAGTTTTTCAGGCAGAACAACTTACTCTGGAAACACCATATATTTT. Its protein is CASSFSGRTTYSGNTIYF.

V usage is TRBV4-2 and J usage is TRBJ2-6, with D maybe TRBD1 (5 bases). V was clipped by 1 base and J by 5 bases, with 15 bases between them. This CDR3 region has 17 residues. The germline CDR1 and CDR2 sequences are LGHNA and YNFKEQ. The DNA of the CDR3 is TGTGCCAGCAGCCAAGGTCAACAGGCCGTCCGGGCCAACGTCCTGACTTTC. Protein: CASSQGQQAVRANVLTF.

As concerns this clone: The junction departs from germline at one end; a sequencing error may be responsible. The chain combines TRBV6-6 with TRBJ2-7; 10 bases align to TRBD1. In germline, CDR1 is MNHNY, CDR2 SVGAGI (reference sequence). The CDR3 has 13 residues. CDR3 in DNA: TGTGCCAGCAGTTACGGAGAAGGGACAGGGGTAAACTTC. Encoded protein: CASSYGEGTGVNF.

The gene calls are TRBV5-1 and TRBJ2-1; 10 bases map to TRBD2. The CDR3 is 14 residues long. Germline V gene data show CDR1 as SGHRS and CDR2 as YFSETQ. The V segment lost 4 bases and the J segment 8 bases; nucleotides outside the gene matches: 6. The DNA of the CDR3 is TGCGCCAGCAGCGAGCGGGGGGGCGGCGATGAGCAGTTCTTC. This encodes CASSERGGGDEQFF.

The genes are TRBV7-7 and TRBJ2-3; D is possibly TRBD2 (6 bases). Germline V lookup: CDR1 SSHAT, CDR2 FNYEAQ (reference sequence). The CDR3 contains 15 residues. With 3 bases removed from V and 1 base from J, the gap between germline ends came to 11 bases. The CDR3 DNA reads TGTGCCAGCAGCTTGACTAGACTGGGCACAGATACGCAGTATTTT. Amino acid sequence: CASSLTRLGTDTQYF.

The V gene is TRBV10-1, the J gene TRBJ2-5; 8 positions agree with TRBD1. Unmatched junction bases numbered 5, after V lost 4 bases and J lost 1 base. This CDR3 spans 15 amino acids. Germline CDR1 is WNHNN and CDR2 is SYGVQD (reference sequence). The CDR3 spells CASSGGQGRQETQYF. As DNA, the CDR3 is TGCGCCAGCAGTGGTGGACAGGGCCGCCAAGAGACCCAGTACTTC.

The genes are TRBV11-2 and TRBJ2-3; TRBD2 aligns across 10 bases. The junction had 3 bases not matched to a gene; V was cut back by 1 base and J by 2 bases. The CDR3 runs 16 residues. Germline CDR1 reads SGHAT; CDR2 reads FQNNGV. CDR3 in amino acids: CASSLASGGTTDTQYF. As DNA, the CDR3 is TGTGCCAGCAGCTTAGCTAGCGGGGGTACCACAGATACGCAGTATTTT. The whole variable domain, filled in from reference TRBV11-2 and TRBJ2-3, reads EAGVAQSPRYKIIEKRQSVAFWCNPISGHATLYWYQQILGQGPKLLIQFQNNGVVDDSQLPKDRFSAERLKGVDSTLKIQPAKLEDSAVYLCASSLASGGTTDTQYFGPGTRLTVL.

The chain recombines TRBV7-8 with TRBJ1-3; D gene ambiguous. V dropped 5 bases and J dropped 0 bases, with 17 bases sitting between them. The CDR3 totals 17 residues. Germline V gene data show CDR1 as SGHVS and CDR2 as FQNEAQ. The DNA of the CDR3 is TGTGCCAGCAGCATCGAAATAAGACTCAGCTCTGGAAACACCATATATTTT. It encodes CASSIEIRLSSGNTIYF.

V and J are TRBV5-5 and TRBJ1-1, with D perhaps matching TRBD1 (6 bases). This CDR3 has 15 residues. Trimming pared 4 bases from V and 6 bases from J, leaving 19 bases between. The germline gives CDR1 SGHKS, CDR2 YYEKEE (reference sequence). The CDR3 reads CASSQIQGRGSEAFF. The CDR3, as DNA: TGTGCCAGCAGCCAAATACAGGGAAGGGGCTCTGAAGCTTTCTTT.

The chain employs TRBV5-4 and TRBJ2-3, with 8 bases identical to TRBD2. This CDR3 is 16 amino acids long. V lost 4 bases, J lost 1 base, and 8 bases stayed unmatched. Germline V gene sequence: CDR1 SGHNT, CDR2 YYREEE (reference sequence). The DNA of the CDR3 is TGTGCCAGCAGCAGGACGAGTAGCGGGGGCACAGATACGCAGTATTTT. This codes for CASSRTSSGGTDTQYF.

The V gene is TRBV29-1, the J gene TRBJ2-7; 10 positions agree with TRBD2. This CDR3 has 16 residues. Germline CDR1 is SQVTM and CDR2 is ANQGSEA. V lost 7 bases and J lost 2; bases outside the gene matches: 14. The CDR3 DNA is TGCAGCGCAGGACTAGCGGCGACGGGGGTGACCTACGAGCAGTACTTC. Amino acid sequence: CSAGLAATGVTYEQYF.

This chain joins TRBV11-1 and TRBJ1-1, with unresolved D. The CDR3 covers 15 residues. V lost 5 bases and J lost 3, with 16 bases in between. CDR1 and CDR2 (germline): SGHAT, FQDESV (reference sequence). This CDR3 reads CASSGAVISYTEAFF. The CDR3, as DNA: TGTGCCAGCAGCGGTGCGGTGATTTCGTACACTGAAGCTTTCTTT.

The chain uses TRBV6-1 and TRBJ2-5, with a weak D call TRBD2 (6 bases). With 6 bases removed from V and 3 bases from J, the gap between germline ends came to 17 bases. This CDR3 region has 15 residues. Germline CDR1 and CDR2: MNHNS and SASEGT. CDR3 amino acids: CASSVGPREKETQYF. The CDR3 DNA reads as TGTGCCAGCAGCGTAGGACCGCGGGAAAAAGAGACCCAGTACTTC.

CDR3 coding DNA: TGTGCCAGCAGTTTTGCGGGACTAGCGGGAGATACGCAGTATTTT. This codes for CASSFAGLAGDTQYF. This chain connects TRBV27 to TRBJ2-3, with TRBD2 matching over 12 bases. Germline CDR1 MNHEY, CDR2 SMNVEV (reference sequence). This CDR3 contains 15 residues. J was trimmed by 5 bases and V by 3 bases; bases with no gene match: 3.

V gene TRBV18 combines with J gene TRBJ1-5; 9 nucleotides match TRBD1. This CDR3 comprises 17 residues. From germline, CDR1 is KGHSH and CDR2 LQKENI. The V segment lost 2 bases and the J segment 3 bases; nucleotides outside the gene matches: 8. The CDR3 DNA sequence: TGTGCCAGCTCACCATTCTCCAGGACAGGGGTCAATCAGCCCCAGCATTTT. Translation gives CASSPFSRTGVNQPQHF. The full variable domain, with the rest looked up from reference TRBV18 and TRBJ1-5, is NAGVMQNPRHLVRRRGQEARLRCSPMKGHSHVYWYRQLPEEGLKFMVYLQKENIIDESGMPKERFSAEFPKEGPSILRIQQVVRGDSAAYFCASSPFSRTGVNQPQHFGDGTRLSIL.

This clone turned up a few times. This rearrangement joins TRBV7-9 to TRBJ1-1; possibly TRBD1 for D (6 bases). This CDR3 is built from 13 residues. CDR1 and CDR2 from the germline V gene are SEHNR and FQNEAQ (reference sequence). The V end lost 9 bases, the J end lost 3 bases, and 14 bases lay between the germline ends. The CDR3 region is CASRDRRDTEAFF. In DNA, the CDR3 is TGTGCCAGTAGAGACAGGCGGGACACTGAAGCTTTCTTT.

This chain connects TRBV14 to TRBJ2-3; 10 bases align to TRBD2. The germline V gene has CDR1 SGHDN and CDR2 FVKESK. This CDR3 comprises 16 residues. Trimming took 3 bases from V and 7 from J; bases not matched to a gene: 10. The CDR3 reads CASSQILAGFRNTQYF. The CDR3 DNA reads TGTGCCAGCAGCCAGATACTAGCGGGGTTCCGCAATACGCAGTATTTT.

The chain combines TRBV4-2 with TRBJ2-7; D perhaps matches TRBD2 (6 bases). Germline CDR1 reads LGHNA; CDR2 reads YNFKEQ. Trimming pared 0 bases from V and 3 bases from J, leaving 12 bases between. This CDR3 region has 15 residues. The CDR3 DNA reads TGTGCCAGCAGCCAAGAGTGGCGGGGTGACTACGAGCAGTACTTC. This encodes CASSQEWRGDYEQYF.

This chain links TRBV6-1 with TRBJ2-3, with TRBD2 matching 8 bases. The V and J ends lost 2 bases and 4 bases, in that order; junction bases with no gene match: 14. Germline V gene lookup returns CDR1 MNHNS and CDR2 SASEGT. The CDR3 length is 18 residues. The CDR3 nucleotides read TGTGCCAGCAGTGAAATGGCGGGGGGCCTCTACACTCCAGATACGCAGTATTTT. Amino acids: CASSEMAGGLYTPDTQYF.

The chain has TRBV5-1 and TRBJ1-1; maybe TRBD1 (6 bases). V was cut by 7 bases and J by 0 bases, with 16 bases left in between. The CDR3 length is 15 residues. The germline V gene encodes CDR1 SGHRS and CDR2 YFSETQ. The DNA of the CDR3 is TGCGCCAGCGGAATAGGGGACAATCTGAACACTGAAGCTTTCTTT. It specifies CASGIGDNLNTEAFF.

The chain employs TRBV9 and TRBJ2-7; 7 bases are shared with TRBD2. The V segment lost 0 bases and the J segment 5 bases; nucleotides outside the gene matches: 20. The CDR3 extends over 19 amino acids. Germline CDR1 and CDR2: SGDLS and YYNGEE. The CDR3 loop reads CASSVEGGGTAGAGHEQYF. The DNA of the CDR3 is TGTGCCAGCAGCGTAGAAGGAGGTGGGACGGCGGGAGCAGGCCACGAGCAGTACTTC. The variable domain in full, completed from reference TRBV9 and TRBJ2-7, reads DSGVTQTPKHLITATGQRVTLRCSPRSGDLSVYWYQQSLDQGLQFLIQYYNGEERAKGNILERFSAQQFPDLHSELNLSSLELGDSALYFCASSVEGGGTAGAGHEQYFGPGTRLTVT.

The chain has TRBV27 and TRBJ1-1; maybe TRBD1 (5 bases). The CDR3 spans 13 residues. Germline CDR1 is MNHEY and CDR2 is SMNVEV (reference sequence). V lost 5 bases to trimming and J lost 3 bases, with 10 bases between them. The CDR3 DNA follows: TGTGCCAGCAGTATCAGGGAGGACACTGAAGCTTTCTTT. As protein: CASSIREDTEAFF.